The clone carrying this T cell receptor beta chain came up many times. Its antigen is unidentified. Specified time point: newly diagnosed GD, antithyroid drugs for less than 3 months. Construction of the TCR library relied on RNA isolated from PBMCs. Germline CDR1 and CDR2: MNHEY and SMNVEV (reference sequence). J gave up 7 bases and V 2 bases, and 5 bases lay outside the gene matches. The CDR3 runs to 14 residues. The record originates from a study of regulatory T cells in long-lasting Graves disease. Study-wide results and limits: Limited samples may have lowered accuracy. Relative to newly diagnosed Graves' patients, persistent ones had lower TCR diversity.

iRepertoire HTBI primers and Arm-PCR of CDR3 regions built TCR beta libraries. TCRdb analysed the multiplex PCR reads with MiXCR anew, one entry per CDR3 protein. This table has about 430,000 distinct CDR3 sequences, about 15% appearing once. These data also featured in a second study, about T cells in Graves' hyperthyroidism and ophthalmopathy. From that study: In the blood, most expanded thyroid clonotypes above 0.001 appeared as well. Using 13 V-J features, a model discriminated ophthalmopathy from stable hyperthyroidism.

The source is a woman aged 40 to 49 with Graves disease. The rearrangement joins TRBV27 to TRBJ2-1; 7 bases agree with TRBD2. This specimen consisted of peripheral blood mononuclear cells (PBMCs), obtained at new diagnosis, from a patient treated with antithyroid drugs. The CDR3 protein is CASSLSLAANEQFF. The CDR3 region has the DNA TGTGCCAGCAGTTTAAGTCTAGCGGCGAATGAGCAGTTCTTC.